These 26 T cell receptor beta chains were sequenced from one sample in a study of T-cell reconstitution after alpha-beta-depleted transplantation in children. Using unique molecular identifiers, the investigators prepared the TCRbeta library. TCRdb analysed the PCR reads with MiXCR anew, one entry per CDR3 protein. The profile shows hundreds of thousands of distinct CDR3 sequences, approximately 14% of them singletons. Sequences were derived from PBMCs, sampled before TCRalphabeta/CD19-depleted stem cell transplant. The receptors were sampled from a girl aged 2-10 years with congenital amegakaryocytic thrombocytopenia, due to receive a stem cell transplant.

This clonotype was found a few times. The J gene is TRBJ1-4, the V gene TRBV9; TRBD1 matches at 7 bases. Germline V gene sequence: CDR1 SGDLS, CDR2 YYNGEE. Losses at the gene ends were 0 bases for V and 11 bases for J; bases not matched to a gene: 10. This CDR3 spans 15 amino acids. CDR3 in DNA: TGTGCCAGCAGCGTAGAAGGAGGAGGACAGGAGAAACTGTTTTTT. Translated, it gives CASSVEGGGQEKLFF.

V usage is TRBV7-9 and J usage is TRBJ2-1; D unclear. V lost 4 bases and J lost 3, with 19 bases in between. The CDR3 is 17 residues long. The germline V gene has CDR1 SEHNR and CDR2 FQNEAQ (reference sequence). The CDR3 here is CASSSPVRGVNYNEQFF. For the CDR3, the DNA is TGTGCCAGCAGCTCCCCAGTAAGAGGTGTGAACTACAATGAGCAGTTCTTC.

This clonotype was found many times. The J gene is TRBJ2-6, the V gene TRBV5-1, with no clear D. Per the germline V gene, CDR1 is SGHRS and CDR2 is YFSETQ. Trimming stripped 4 bases from V and 0 bases from J, with 11 bases between. This CDR3 is built from 16 residues. Here the CDR3 reads CASSPPLTSGANVLTF. The DNA for the CDR3 is TGCGCCAGCAGCCCTCCACTTACCTCTGGGGCCAACGTCCTGACTTTC.

This clonotype was detected ten times or more. The rearrangement links TRBV12-3 or TRBV12-4 to TRBJ2-1; 7 positions match TRBD1. The CDR3 length is 16 residues. Losses at the gene ends were 2 bases for V and 6 bases for J; bases not matched to a gene: 10. The CDR3 protein is CASSLRGLDRRNEQFF. Written as DNA, the CDR3 is TGTGCCAGCAGTTTAAGGGGTTTGGACAGGCGCAATGAGCAGTTCTTC.

The chain is built from TRBV7-9 and TRBJ2-1; D not certain. Germline CDR1 reads SEHNR; CDR2 reads FQNEAQ (reference sequence). The CDR3 consists of 15 residues. The V end was cut by 1 base, the J end by 6 bases, with 13 bases between. For the CDR3, the DNA is TGTGCCAGCAGCTTAGTAATCAGCCGCGGCAATGAGCAGTTCTTC. It translates to CASSLVISRGNEQFF.

Ten or more counts support this clonotype. The CDR3 spells CSAWDSNEQFF. The CDR3 DNA is TGCAGTGCCTGGGACTCTAATGAGCAGTTCTTC. The gene calls are TRBV20-1 and TRBJ2-1, with D possibly matching TRBD2 (6 bases). Germline V gene data show CDR1 as DFQATT and CDR2 as SNEGSKA (reference sequence). V lost 6 bases and J lost 7, with 10 bases in between. The CDR3 covers 11 residues.

This clonotype was picked up many times. The chain has TRBV20-1 and TRBJ2-7; TRBD2 matches at 10 bases. The junction had 8 bases not matched to a gene; V was cut back by 0 bases and J by 6 bases. The CDR3 covers 15 residues. CDR1 DFQATT and CDR2 SNEGSKA come from the germline V gene (reference sequence). The CDR3 reads CSARDHLAGVSEQYF. The CDR3 region has the DNA TGCAGTGCTAGAGATCACCTAGCGGGAGTGAGCGAGCAGTACTTC.

This clonotype has a handful of counts. J is TRBJ2-7 and V is TRBV5-1; D could derive from TRBD1 or TRBD2 (5 bases each). CDR3 length: 19 amino acids. Germline-derived CDR1 and CDR2 are SGHRS and YFSETQ. V was cut by 0 bases and J by 3 bases, with 25 bases left in between. This chain's CDR3 is CASSLDPWRTSPSGYEQYF. The CDR3 bases are TGCGCCAGCAGCTTGGACCCGTGGCGGACAAGTCCCAGCGGCTACGAGCAGTACTTC. Using reference TRBV5-1 and TRBJ2-7 for the parts outside the CDR3, the full variable domain is KAGVTQTPRYLIKTRGQQVTLSCSPISGHRSVSWYQQTPGQGLQFLFEYFSETQRNKGNFPGRFSGRQFSNSRSEMNVSTLELGDSALYLCASSLDPWRTSPSGYEQYFGPGTRLTVT.

Notes on this clonotype: A junction boundary mismatches the germline segment, possibly from a read error. The chain links TRBV5-1 to TRBJ2-1; maybe TRBD2 (6 bases). Germline V gene lookup returns CDR1 SGHRS and CDR2 YFSETQ. CDR3 size: 14 residues. The DNA for the CDR3 is TGCGCCAGCAGCCCCGGGGACTCCTTCAATGAGCAGTTCTTC. Its protein is CASSPGDSFNEQFF.

This clonotype was seen repeatedly, ten times or more. The chain joins TRBV7-2 to TRBJ2-5, with unresolved D. V lost 5 bases, J lost 4 bases, and 14 bases lay in between. CDR1 is SGHTA, CDR2 FQGNSA, per germline. This CDR3 has 14 amino acids. The CDR3 spells CASSATPVGETQYF. The CDR3 DNA reads as TGTGCCAGCAGCGCTACGCCCGTGGGAGAGACCCAGTACTTC. Variable domain in full (rest from reference TRBV7-2 and TRBJ2-5): GAGVSQSPSNKVTEKGKDVELRCDPISGHTALYWYRQSLGQGLEFLIYFQGNSAPDKSGLPSDRFSAERTGGSVSTLTIQRTQQEDSAVYLCASSATPVGETQYFGPGTRLLVL.

This clonotype was seen many times. The chain carries TRBV5-1 and TRBJ2-1, with D perhaps matching TRBD2 (5 bases). CDR1 is SGHRS, CDR2 YFSETQ, per germline. Between the trimmed V and J ends, which lost 3 bases and 8 bases, there was a span of 21 bases. The CDR3 extends over 16 amino acids. The CDR3 nucleotides read TGCGCCAGCAGCTGGGGTCTCCCCACGGGGATACATGAGCAGTTCTTC. It translates to CASSWGLPTGIHEQFF.

This CDR3 is CASSLDRFGNQPQHF. Here the CDR3 DNA reads TGTGCCAGCAGCCTCGATAGGTTTGGCAATCAGCCCCAGCATTTT. The V gene is TRBV7-9, the J gene TRBJ1-5; unclear D gene. V was clipped by 5 bases and J by 2 bases, with 13 bases between them. This CDR3 spans 15 amino acids. Germline CDR1 is SEHNR and CDR2 is FQNEAQ (reference sequence).

Only a few counts were recorded for this clonotype. The CDR3 nucleotides are TGCAGTGCTAGAGACACACAGCGGGAGGACTCCCAAGAGACCCAGTACTTC. Translation: CSARDTQREDSQETQYF. The rearrangement joins TRBV20-1 to TRBJ2-5; 9 bases are a match to TRBD2. The CDR3 runs 17 residues. Germline-derived CDR1 and CDR2 are DFQATT and SNEGSKA (reference sequence). Losses at the gene ends were 0 bases for V and 1 base for J; bases not matched to a gene: 9.

At least ten counts were recorded for this clonotype. The CDR3 loop reads CSVLNSVTDTQYF. DNA of the CDR3: TGCAGCGTTCTTAATAGCGTCACAGATACGCAGTATTTT. The gene calls are TRBV29-1 and TRBJ2-3; D possibly corresponds to TRBD2 (5 bases). Germline-derived CDR1 and CDR2 are SQVTM and ANQGSEA. The CDR3 runs to 13 residues. V lost 5 bases to trimming and J lost 2 bases, with 11 bases between them.

The chain is built from TRBV7-9 and TRBJ2-1; the D is unclear. Germline assignment: CDR1 SEHNR and CDR2 FQNEAQ (reference sequence). CDR3 length: 11 residues. With 1 base removed from V and 13 bases from J, the gap between germline ends came to 8 bases. The CDR3 DNA is TGTGCCAGCAGCTTAGTATTACCTCAGTTCTTC. It specifies CASSLVLPQFF.

CDR3 nucleotide sequence: TGTGCCAGCAGCCAAGAACGGCTGAGCTGTTGTCGGGCTAGCGGGAGAAGAGGCGAGCAGTACTTC. Translation: CASSQERLSCCRASGRRGEQYF. This sequence joins TRBV14 and TRBJ2-7; 10 nucleotides align to TRBD2. The CDR3 contains 22 residues. V lost 0 bases and J lost 6; bases outside the gene matches: 26. Germline CDR1 and CDR2: SGHDN and FVKESK.

The sample holds many counts of this clonotype. V and J are TRBV5-1 and TRBJ2-7; TRBD2 agrees at 11 bases. Germline assignment: CDR1 SGHRS and CDR2 YFSETQ. This CDR3 has 13 residues. With 4 bases clipped from V and 5 bases from J, the junction kept 2 bases outside the gene matches. CDR3 protein: CASSAGLADEQYF. CDR3 nucleotides: TGCGCCAGCAGCGCGGGACTAGCGGACGAGCAGTACTTC.

This clonotype has ten or more counts. The CDR3 loop reads CASSLVRGIETQYF. In nucleotides, the CDR3 is TGCGCCAGCAGCTTGGTACGCGGGATTGAGACCCAGTACTTC. This chain links TRBV5-1 with TRBJ2-5; D perhaps matches TRBD2 (6 bases). The CDR3 length is 14 residues. V shed 0 bases and J shed 5 bases, with 11 bases lying between them. Germline V CDR1 and CDR2: SGHRS, YFSETQ.

This clonotype was seen at least ten times. CDR3 nucleotides: TGCGCCAGCAGCGCCGGGGTTCGCGGTAGCTCCTACGAGCAGTACTTC. Translated, it gives CASSAGVRGSSYEQYF. The rearrangement uses TRBV10-2 and TRBJ2-7; possible D gene TRBD2, 5 bases. This CDR3 comprises 16 residues. Trimming pared 6 bases from V and 0 bases from J, leaving 18 bases between. Germline assignment: CDR1 WSHSY and CDR2 SAAADI.

Many counts were recorded for this clonotype. At one boundary the junction diverges from the germline segment, which might be a read error. The chain carries TRBV5-1 and TRBJ2-2, with D perhaps matching TRBD1 (5 bases). The CDR3 length is 12 residues. Germline-derived CDR1 and CDR2 are SGHRS and YFSETQ. CDR3 region: CASRENTGELFF. The CDR3, as DNA: TGTGCCAGCAGGGAGAACACCGGGGAGCTGTTTTTT.

This clonotype was seen at least ten times. V usage is TRBV6-5 and J usage is TRBJ2-3; 8 nucleotides match TRBD1. The junction had 7 bases not matched to a gene; V was cut back by 4 bases and J by 1 base. The length of the CDR3 is 16 residues. Germline CDR1 reads MNHEY; CDR2 reads SVGAGI. As DNA, the CDR3 is TGTGCCAGCAGTTCTCGACAGGGGAGAGGCACAGATACGCAGTATTTT. This sequence encodes CASSSRQGRGTDTQYF.

This clonotype was found a few times. The rearrangement joins TRBV10-2 to TRBJ2-3; D is uncertain. Germline CDR1 and CDR2: WSHSY and SAAADI. Between the trimmed V and J ends, which lost 3 bases and 4 bases, there was a span of 11 bases. The CDR3 consists of 14 residues. The chain's CDR3 is CASSDYEGSDTQYF. CDR3 coding DNA: TGCGCCAGCAGTGACTACGAAGGATCAGATACGCAGTATTTT.

V gene TRBV20-1 combines with J gene TRBJ2-5; D not certain. Germline assignment: CDR1 DFQATT and CDR2 SNEGSKA (reference sequence). This CDR3 comprises 12 residues. Between the trimmed V and J ends, which lost 1 base and 3 bases, there was a span of 6 bases. The CDR3 is CSARAHEETQYF. The CDR3 DNA is TGCAGTGCTAGAGCACACGAAGAGACCCAGTACTTC.

This clonotype was found a few times. The CDR3 DNA reads as TGCAGTGCTAGAGATTGGCGCCTAGCGCTAAACAATGAGCAGTTCTTC. It encodes CSARDWRLALNNEQFF. V gene TRBV20-1 combines with J gene TRBJ2-1; weak D call: TRBD2 (6 bases). The V and J ends lost 0 bases and 5 bases respectively, with 17 bases between them. The CDR3 covers 16 residues. From germline, CDR1 is DFQATT and CDR2 SNEGSKA (reference sequence).

About this clonotype: One junction end does not reproduce the germline sequence, and a read error may be involved. CDR3: CASSDTGLGENQYF. As DNA, the CDR3 is TGCGCCAGCAGCGATACAGGGTTGGGGGAGAACCAGTACTTC. This chain uses TRBV5-1 with TRBJ2-5; weak D call: TRBD1 (6 bases). CDR3 size: 14 residues. The V gene's germline CDR1 is SGHRS and CDR2 YFSETQ.

This clonotype was counted between two and nine times. The CDR3 bases are TGCGCCAGCAGCCAAAGGGAAAATCGGGGGAGCAATCAGCCCCAGCATTTT. Its translation is CASSQRENRGSNQPQHF. The chain couples TRBV4-1 to TRBJ1-5, with D perhaps matching TRBD1 (5 bases). V gave up 2 bases and J gave up 1 base, with 15 bases separating them. Germline-derived CDR1 and CDR2 are MGHRA and YSYEKL. The CDR3 sequence is 17 residues long.